These 9 T cell receptor beta chains share one sample of origin, sequenced in a study of cytomegalovirus exposure and HLA in healthy donors. PCR involved 60 Vbeta and 13 Jbeta primers. Generated by immunoSEQ multiplex PCR, the TCRdb table keeps only in-frame clones and is missing some. Among about 160,000 clones listed, roughly 88% were seen once. Sequencing was done on a sample of PBMCs. These receptors were obtained from a man aged 45-60 years in good health and CMV-seropositive.

The V call is TRBV28, the J call TRBJ1-1; D unclear. CDR1 and CDR2 (germline): MDHEN, SYDVKM. V was pared by 0 bases and J by 4 bases, with 9 bases between. The CDR3 is made up of 14 amino acids. The CDR3 coding sequence is TGTGCCAGCAGTTTATGGGGCAGCTCCACTGAAGCTTTCTTT. It specifies CASSLWGSSTEAFF.

The chain links TRBV7-2 to TRBJ1-2; TRBD1 aligns across 7 bases. This CDR3 contains 12 residues. In germline, CDR1 is SGHTA, CDR2 FQGNSA. Germline trimming cut 3 bases from V and 6 bases from J; bases unmatched to any gene: 1. The CDR3 sequence: CASSFDRDGYTF. The CDR3 DNA is TGTGCCAGCAGCTTCGACAGGGATGGCTACACCTTC.

The V and J genes are TRBV7-8 and TRBJ2-3; 13 nucleotides match TRBD2. The V gene end was trimmed by 4 bases and the J gene end by 10 bases; junction bases not matched to a gene: 8. This CDR3 is 15 amino acids long. Germline lookup yields CDR1 SGHVS and CDR2 FQNEAQ. The CDR3 coding sequence is TGTGCCAGCAGCTCTAGACTAGCGGGGGGTCGGGCGCAGTATTTT. Translation: CASSSRLAGGRAQYF. Full variable domain (rest looked up from reference TRBV7-8 and TRBJ2-3): GAGVSQSPRYKVAKRGQDVALRCDPISGHVSLFWYQQALGQGPEFLTYFQNEAQLDKSGLPSDRFFAERPEGSVSTLKIQRTQQEDSAVYLCASSSRLAGGRAQYFGPGTRLTVL.

CDR3 in amino acids: CASSVAGFSNQPQHF. The CDR3 region has the DNA TGTGCCAGCAGCGTAGCCGGGTTCAGCAATCAGCCCCAGCATTTT. The chain recombines TRBV9 with TRBJ1-5; D is unclear. V lost 0 bases to trimming and J lost 1 base, with 8 bases between them. Germline lookup yields CDR1 SGDLS and CDR2 YYNGEE. The length of the CDR3 is 15 residues.

The V gene is TRBV5-8, the J gene TRBJ2-4; D gene uncertain. This CDR3 spans 15 amino acids. The germline CDR1 and CDR2 sequences are SGHTS and YDEGEE. The V end was cut by 4 bases, the J end by 0 bases, with 11 bases between. The CDR3, as DNA: TGTGCCAGCAGCGACGGGTTACTAGCCAAAAACATTCAGTACTTC. This gives the protein CASSDGLLAKNIQYF.

The J gene is TRBJ2-3, the V gene TRBV28; 11 bases line up with TRBD2. V lost 6 bases to trimming and J lost 5 bases; unmatched junction nucleotides: 10. Germline V gene lookup returns CDR1 MDHEN and CDR2 SYDVKM. The CDR3 is made up of 16 amino acids. This CDR3 is CASRPLAGGPKDTQYF. The CDR3 bases are TGTGCCAGCAGGCCATTAGCGGGAGGGCCGAAAGATACGCAGTATTTT.

The V and J genes are TRBV9 and TRBJ1-3, with no clear D. Germline values: CDR1 SGDLS, CDR2 YYNGEE. V was clipped by 4 bases and J by 2 bases, with 13 bases between them. The CDR3 totals 15 residues. This CDR3 reads CASSPSGGPGNTIYF. The CDR3, as DNA: TGTGCCAGCAGCCCCAGTGGAGGACCTGGAAACACCATATATTTT.

The chain employs TRBV9 and TRBJ1-6; 7 bases match TRBD1. With 4 bases clipped from V and 1 base from J, the junction kept 5 bases outside the gene matches. The CDR3 has 16 amino acids. Germline V CDR1 and CDR2: SGDLS, YYNGEE. The CDR3 bases are TGTGCCAGCAGCTCCCAGGGACAGTCCTATAATTCACCCCTCCACTTT. Translating it yields CASSSQGQSYNSPLHF.

The CDR3 sequence is CASSSRTKTGELFF. The CDR3 DNA is TGTGCCAGCAGCTCGCGGACTAAAACCGGGGAGCTGTTTTTT. The chain carries TRBV5-4 and TRBJ2-2; tentative D call: TRBD2 (6 bases). The CDR3 extends over 14 amino acids. Germline CDR1 reads SGHNT; CDR2 reads YYREEE (reference sequence). V was cut by 3 bases and J by 5 bases, with 11 bases left in between.